The entry below gives a single T cell receptor beta chain sequence along with its context. Antigen specificity is unknown. One junction end disagrees with the germline gene, perhaps due to a read error. The sample belongs to a study of T cell responses to AZD1222 COVID-19 vaccine. Across the study: The study pooled second doses at about 4 or about 12 weeks.

Method: immunoSEQ multiplex PCR; TCRdb's copy keeps in-frame clones and lacks some. This sample has over 60,000 clones; around nine tenths occur once, and the top ten carry more than 20%. The study, taken as a whole, reports: Of spike-specific TCRs, nearly half reportedly target regions left unmutated in variants. The sample set comprised mostly white British donors with more females, and clonal diversity was possibly underestimated. Vaccine-associated CD4 TCRs ranged over spike, dominating at 160-218 and 743-854.

The CDR3 loop spans 13 amino acids. In germline, CDR1 is MNHEY, CDR2 SVGEGT. This TCR was recovered from an adult in good health. Sample: peripheral blood, taken on day 0 of AZD1222 vaccination. The chain carries TRBV6-2 or TRBV6-3 and TRBJ1-1; D not resolved. Here the CDR3 DNA reads TGTGCCAGCACTTACGGGCGGATCACTGAAGCTTTCTTT. It yields the protein CASTYGRITEAFF.